These 32 T cell receptor beta chains were all obtained from the same sample, sequenced in a study of human T cells and chemical hapten exposure. In TCRdb, the RACE reads were re-called with MiXCR into one record per CDR3 protein. This repertoire shows roughly 140,000 distinct CDR3 sequences, 12% found once; its top ten account for 1.4%. Indicated time point: patch test 2, 6 weeks after DPC sensitization. Sample treatment: therapeutic diphenylcyclopropenone sensitization with weekly scalp DPC. The sample in question was whole blood, obtained in connection with sensitization to the hapten diphenylcyclopropenone (DPC). Receptor source: a woman aged 45-60 years with alopecia areata. Some clones in this sample may be carry-over from other donors' samples.

In this sample, this clonotype turned up a few times. The J gene is TRBJ2-1, the V gene TRBV4-2; 8 positions agree with TRBD2. Germline trimming cut 4 bases from V and 0 bases from J; bases unmatched to any gene: 14. Germline loops: CDR1 LGHNA, CDR2 YNFKEQ. CDR3 length: 19 residues. This CDR3 reads CASSPPVLAGKSSYNEQFF. CDR3 nucleotide sequence: TGTGCCAGCAGCCCCCCGGTGCTAGCGGGCAAAAGCTCCTACAATGAGCAGTTCTTC.

The V gene is TRBV18, the J gene TRBJ2-7, with 7 bases lining up with TRBD1. From germline, CDR1 is KGHSH and CDR2 LQKENI. The CDR3 loop spans 14 amino acids. V dropped 6 bases and J dropped 2; count of bases not matched to a gene: 7. CDR3 loop: CASSLGTAAYEQYF. As DNA, the CDR3 is TGTGCCAGCTCGCTCGGGACAGCAGCCTACGAGCAGTACTTC.

This sequence joins TRBV3-1 and TRBJ2-3, with a weak D call TRBD2 (7 bases). There are 16 residues in the CDR3. V was cut by 8 bases and J by 0 bases, with 18 bases left in between. Germline loops: CDR1 LGHDT, CDR2 YNNKEL (reference sequence). The CDR3 nucleotides read TGTGCCAGCTCCTTAGTGCGGGGGCCTAGCACAGATACGCAGTATTTT. This gives the protein CASSLVRGPSTDTQYF.

The V call is TRBV7-2, the J call TRBJ2-5; 9 positions agree with TRBD2. V was pared by 1 base and J by 5 bases, with 5 bases of the junction left unmatched. Per germline, CDR1 SGHTA and CDR2 FQGNSA. This CDR3 spans 15 amino acids. The CDR3 spells CASSLDPSGAETQYF. CDR3 bases: TGTGCCAGCAGCTTAGATCCTAGCGGGGCCGAGACCCAGTACTTC. Full variable domain (rest looked up from reference TRBV7-2 and TRBJ2-5): GAGVSQSPSNKVTEKGKDVELRCDPISGHTALYWYRQSLGQGLEFLIYFQGNSAPDKSGLPSDRFSAERTGGSVSTLTIQRTQQEDSAVYLCASSLDPSGAETQYFGPGTRLLVL.

The table lists this clonotype with a few counts. V and J are TRBV25-1 and TRBJ1-2, with D unclear. In germline, CDR1 is MGHDK, CDR2 SYGVNS. The length of the CDR3 is 11 residues. V lost 5 bases and J lost 4, with 5 bases in between. CDR3 nucleotides: TGTGCCAGCAGTTTCAGCTATGGCTACACCTTC. It codes for CASSFSYGYTF.

This clonotype appeared many times. The chain uses TRBV29-1 and TRBJ2-5; D remains ambiguous. CDR1 is SQVTM and CDR2 is ANQGSEA in the germline V gene. This CDR3 contains 10 residues. The V end was cut by 2 bases, the J end by 3 bases, with 1 base between. CDR3 in amino acids: CSVEKETQYF. CDR3 DNA sequence: TGCAGCGTTGAAAAAGAGACCCAGTACTTC.

This clonotype came up a few times. V is TRBV7-2 and J is TRBJ2-5; no clear D gene. Between the trimmed V and J ends, which lost 1 base and 3 bases, there was a span of 6 bases. The CDR3 totals 13 residues. CDR1 SGHTA and CDR2 FQGNSA come from the germline V gene. The CDR3 nucleotides are TGTGCCAGCAGCTTAGGACCAAAAGAGACCCAGTACTTC. It translates to CASSLGPKETQYF.

This clonotype was counted between two and nine times. This chain connects TRBV20-1 to TRBJ2-7; 7 nucleotides match TRBD1. In germline, CDR1 is DFQATT, CDR2 SNEGSKA (reference sequence). V shed 7 bases and J 7 bases; nucleotides not matched to a gene: 4. This CDR3 spans 10 amino acids. The CDR3 DNA sequence: TGCAGTGTCCACAGGGGAGAGCAGTACTTC. Protein sequence: CSVHRGEQYF.

Points on this clonotype: Relative to the germline gene, one junction end is altered; a read error may explain this. The chain recombines TRBV27 with TRBJ2-3; TRBD1 might be the D (5 bases). CDR1 MNHEY and CDR2 SMNVEV come from the germline V gene (reference sequence). The CDR3 has 13 residues. CDR3 region: CASSFSDRDAQYF. The CDR3 DNA is TGTGCCAGCAGTTTCTCAGACAGAGATGCGCAGTATTTT.

The sample holds a few counts of this clonotype. This chain joins TRBV6-4 and TRBJ2-3; D might be TRBD1 or TRBD2, each matching 5 bases. The germline gives CDR1 MRHNA, CDR2 SNTAGT. Trimming stripped 5 bases from V and 1 base from J, with 10 bases between. This CDR3 contains 14 residues. CDR3 in amino acids: CASSRDGGTDTQYF. The CDR3 bases are TGTGCCAGCAGTAGGGACGGAGGCACAGATACGCAGTATTTT.

This clonotype came up many times. The genes are TRBV29-1 and TRBJ2-1; TRBD2 matches 9 bases. This CDR3 has 13 residues. J was trimmed by 8 bases and V by 3 bases; bases with no gene match: 5. Looked up from germline, CDR1 is SQVTM and CDR2 is ANQGSEA. The CDR3 DNA reads as TGCAGCGTTGATAGCGGGAGTATCGATGAGCAGTTCTTC. Translation gives CSVDSGSIDEQFF.

The sample holds many counts of this clonotype. V is TRBV11-3 and J is TRBJ2-7; D perhaps matches TRBD2 (5 bases). Per germline, CDR1 SGHNT and CDR2 YENEEA. The length of the CDR3 is 14 residues. Deletions cut 5 bases from V and 3 bases from J, with 14 bases between. CDR3 amino acids: CASSLGLPDYEQYF. CDR3 DNA sequence: TGTGCCAGCAGCCTCGGACTTCCCGACTACGAGCAGTACTTC.

The sample holds a few counts of this clonotype. The V gene is TRBV7-2, the J gene TRBJ1-1; 7 nucleotides align to TRBD1. Germline CDR1 and CDR2: SGHTA and FQGNSA. Losses at the gene ends were 4 bases for V and 1 base for J; bases not matched to a gene: 6. This CDR3 comprises 15 residues. CDR3 DNA sequence: TGTGCCAGCAGCTGGACCGGGACAGAGAACACTGAAGCTTTCTTT. Amino acids: CASSWTGTENTEAFF.

The rearrangement uses TRBV7-6 and TRBJ1-5; D call uncertain. V lost 1 base and J lost 0, with 7 bases in between. This CDR3 comprises 15 residues. CDR1 and CDR2 (germline): SGHVS, FNYEAQ. The CDR3 loop is CASSLDVGSNQPQHF. The CDR3 nucleotides are TGTGCCAGCAGCTTAGATGTAGGTAGCAATCAGCCCCAGCATTTT.

The genes are TRBV6-2 or TRBV6-3 and TRBJ2-5; TRBD2 matches at 11 bases. V shed 2 bases and J 4 bases; nucleotides not matched to a gene: 12. There are 18 residues in the CDR3. Germline V gene data show CDR1 as MNHEY and CDR2 as SVGEGT. CDR3 sequence (DNA): TGTGCCAGCAGTTACCGATCCGAGTCGCTAGCGGGAGGAGAGACCCAGTACTTC. This gives the protein CASSYRSESLAGGETQYF.

The chain employs TRBV5-1 and TRBJ2-7; 8 positions agree with TRBD1. CDR1 and CDR2 from the germline V gene are SGHRS and YFSETQ. V gave up 0 bases and J gave up 5 bases; unmatched junction bases: 10. CDR3 length: 16 amino acids. CDR3 DNA: TGCGCCAGCAGCTTGGCCAGTACAGGGGGAACCCACGAGCAGTACTTC. Its protein is CASSLASTGGTHEQYF.

This clonotype has ten or more counts. The V gene is TRBV29-1, the J gene TRBJ2-3; no clear D. V was pared by 6 bases and J by 0 bases, with 13 bases between. Per the germline V gene, CDR1 is SQVTM and CDR2 is ANQGSEA. CDR3 size: 14 residues. For the CDR3, the DNA is TGCAGCGTGGCTACCGGGTTGAGCACAGATACGCAGTATTTT. Protein sequence: CSVATGLSTDTQYF.

This clonotype was picked up a small number of times. This chain connects TRBV7-2 to TRBJ2-4; D remains ambiguous. CDR3 length equals 15 residues. Trimming took 0 bases from V and 5 from J, leaving 11 bases between them. Germline values: CDR1 SGHTA, CDR2 FQGNSA. In nucleotides, the CDR3 is TGTGCCAGCAGCTTAGCGTCGGGCTCACAAAACATTCAGTACTTC. This encodes CASSLASGSQNIQYF.

In this sample, this clonotype turned up many times. This chain connects TRBV7-3 to TRBJ1-1; 7 nucleotides align to TRBD1. Germline V gene sequence: CDR1 SGHTA, CDR2 FQGTGA. The CDR3 contains 14 residues. J was trimmed by 4 bases and V by 5 bases; bases with no gene match: 7. The CDR3 is CASSTTGAGTEAFF. The CDR3 bases are TGTGCCAGCAGCACAACAGGGGCGGGCACTGAAGCTTTCTTT.

V usage is TRBV25-1 and J usage is TRBJ1-1; D is unclear. CDR3 length: 12 amino acids. Germline CDR1 reads MGHDK; CDR2 reads SYGVNS. Trimming left V 3 bases short and J 6 bases short, with 8 bases between. The CDR3 region has the DNA TGTGCCAGCAGTGACCCCTACTCTGAAGCTTTCTTT. This translates into CASSDPYSEAFF.

The V call is TRBV5-1, the J call TRBJ2-5, with D maybe TRBD1 (6 bases). The CDR3 consists of 14 residues. Germline V gene data show CDR1 as SGHRS and CDR2 as YFSETQ. V was trimmed by 0 bases and J by 5 bases, leaving 11 bases between them. CDR3 protein: CASSLDRVWETQYF. CDR3 DNA sequence: TGCGCCAGCAGCTTGGACAGGGTTTGGGAGACCCAGTACTTC.

This clonotype has at least ten counts. The chain is built from TRBV7-6 and TRBJ2-3; TRBD1 aligns across 11 bases. This CDR3 comprises 14 residues. Germline trimming cut 6 bases from V and 4 bases from J; bases unmatched to any gene: 3. Germline V gives CDR1 SGHVS, CDR2 FNYEAQ. The CDR3 loop reads CASRRTGGADTQYF. The CDR3 coding sequence is TGTGCCAGCAGACGGACAGGGGGCGCAGATACGCAGTATTTT. The complete variable domain, with remaining parts taken from reference TRBV7-6 and TRBJ2-3, reads GAGVSQSPRYKVTKRGQDVALRCDPISGHVSLYWYRQALGQGPEFLTYFNYEAQQDKSGLPNDRFSAERPEGSISTLTIQRTEQRDSAMYRCASRRTGGADTQYFGPGTRLTVL.

The V and J genes are TRBV5-1 and TRBJ2-5, with 13 bases fitting TRBD2. Germline V gene data show CDR1 as SGHRS and CDR2 as YFSETQ. The length of the CDR3 is 17 residues. V lost 4 bases, J lost 5 bases, and 11 bases stayed unmatched. CDR3: CASSLNGLAGVTETQYF. Written as DNA, the CDR3 is TGCGCCAGCAGCCTCAACGGACTAGCGGGAGTAACGGAGACCCAGTACTTC.

This rearrangement joins TRBV27 to TRBJ1-6; D might be TRBD1 (6 bases). This CDR3 is 14 amino acids long. V was clipped by 5 bases and J by 10 bases, with 15 bases between them. Germline CDR1 and CDR2: MNHEY and SMNVEV (reference sequence). In DNA form, the CDR3 reads TGTGCCAGCAGTCGTCAGGGGCAGGTCTCACCCCTCCACTTT. It specifies CASSRQGQVSPLHF.

This clonotype was detected only a few times. The chain has TRBV5-5 and TRBJ1-1, with D possibly matching TRBD1 (5 bases). V gave up 2 bases and J gave up 4 bases, with 12 bases separating them. The CDR3 has 14 amino acids. CDR1 SGHKS and CDR2 YYEKEE come from the germline V gene (reference sequence). CDR3 region: CASSLLRDGTEAFF. DNA for the CDR3: TGTGCCAGCAGCTTACTCAGGGACGGCACTGAAGCTTTCTTT.

The chain has TRBV7-6 and TRBJ2-3, with TRBD2 matching over 9 bases. The germline V gene encodes CDR1 SGHVS and CDR2 FNYEAQ. CDR3 length equals 18 residues. The trim removed 1 base at V and 0 bases at J, leaving 8 bases unmatched. Here the CDR3 reads CASSLELAGLASTDTQYF. CDR3 sequence (DNA): TGTGCCAGCAGCTTAGAACTAGCGGGTCTCGCTAGCACAGATACGCAGTATTTT.

This clonotype was observed a handful of times. J is TRBJ2-1 and V is TRBV30, with D unclear. CDR3 length: 11 residues. V was cut by 4 bases and J by 8 bases, with 9 bases left in between. Germline-derived CDR1 and CDR2 are GTSNPN and SVGIG (reference sequence). The CDR3 nucleotides are TGTGCCTGGAAGAAGGTATATGAGCAGTTCTTC. This gives the protein CAWKKVYEQFF.

The table lists this clonotype with many counts. This chain links TRBV18 with TRBJ2-3; 8 bases agree with TRBD1. Germline CDR1 and CDR2: KGHSH and LQKENI. The length of the CDR3 is 15 residues. Trimming removed 1 base from V and 1 base from J; junction bases left unmatched: 1. CDR3 amino acids: CASSPRGQGTDTQYF. CDR3 coding DNA: TGTGCCAGCTCACCACGGGGACAGGGCACAGATACGCAGTATTTT.

This clonotype has only a few counts. The chain uses TRBV11-2 and TRBJ2-7, with a possible D match to TRBD2 (6 bases). From germline, CDR1 is SGHAT and CDR2 FQNNGV. The CDR3 spans 12 residues. The germline V and J ends were trimmed by 3 bases and 6 bases, with 9 bases remaining between them. The CDR3 DNA reads as TGTGCCAGCAGCTTCGGAGCGGGCGAGCAGTACTTC. It encodes CASSFGAGEQYF.

V is TRBV29-1 and J is TRBJ1-2; 7 positions match TRBD1. The V segment lost 7 bases and the J segment 8 bases; nucleotides outside the gene matches: 16. CDR1 is SQVTM, CDR2 ANQGSEA, per germline. This CDR3 is 14 amino acids long. The CDR3 region is CSAQRTGGREGYTF. The CDR3 DNA is TGCAGCGCCCAAAGGACAGGCGGCAGGGAGGGCTACACCTTC.

This clonotype was observed a handful of times. The rearrangement uses TRBV7-9 and TRBJ2-5; 7 bases map to TRBD1. The germline V gene has CDR1 SEHNR and CDR2 FQNEAQ (reference sequence). Trimming took 5 bases from V and 1 from J; bases not matched to a gene: 7. This CDR3 region has 15 residues. The CDR3 nucleotides read TGTGCCAGCAGCCCCGGGACAGAAGTCCAAGAGACCCAGTACTTC. Encoded protein: CASSPGTEVQETQYF.

Details on this clonotype: Germline is not matched at one junction end, which may reflect a read error. The V and J genes are TRBV28 and TRBJ1-5; D is undetermined. CDR3 size: 15 residues. The germline V gene encodes CDR1 MDHEN and CDR2 SYDVKM. CDR3 protein: CASSLRQTNNQPRHF. The CDR3 DNA reads as TGTGCCAGCAGTTTAAGGCAGACTAACAATCAGCCCCGGCATTTT.